This T cell receptor (beta chain) came from a study of radiotherapy plus CTLA-4 blockade in lung cancer. About this clone: Antigen specificity is unknown.

The study's findings and limits: An expansion of tumor-derived TCR clones occurred in blood after radiotherapy plus ipilimumab.

The V gene's germline CDR1 is LNHDA and CDR2 SQIVND (reference sequence). The CDR3 has 15 amino acids. V lost 6 bases to trimming and J lost 3 bases, with 18 bases between them. Libraries were prepared by immunoSEQ multiplex PCR; TCRdb keeps only in-frame clonotypes and omits some of them. This table has about 120,000 clones, more than 65% appearing once. The TCR comes from a human donor with non-small cell lung cancer that progressed on radiotherapy plus ipilimumab. Some clones in this sample may be carry-over from other donors' samples. The chain uses TRBV19 and TRBJ2-7; D uncertain. The sample here was peripheral blood, taken from a patient treated with radiotherapy plus ipilimumab. The CDR3 loop reads CASRVGNWQNYEQYF. For the CDR3, the DNA is TGTGCCAGTAGGGTGGGGAACTGGCAAAACTACGAGCAGTACTTC.